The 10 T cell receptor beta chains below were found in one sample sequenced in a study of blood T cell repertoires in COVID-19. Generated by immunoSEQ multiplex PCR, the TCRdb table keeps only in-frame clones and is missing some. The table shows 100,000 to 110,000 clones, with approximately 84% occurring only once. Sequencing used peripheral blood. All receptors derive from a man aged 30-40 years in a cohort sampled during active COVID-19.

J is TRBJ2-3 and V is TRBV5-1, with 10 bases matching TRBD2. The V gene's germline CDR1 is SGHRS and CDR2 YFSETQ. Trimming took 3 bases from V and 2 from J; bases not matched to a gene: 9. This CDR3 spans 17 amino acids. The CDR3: CASSYLSSGGYTDTQYF. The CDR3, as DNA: TGCGCCAGCAGCTATTTATCTAGCGGGGGCTACACAGATACGCAGTATTTT.

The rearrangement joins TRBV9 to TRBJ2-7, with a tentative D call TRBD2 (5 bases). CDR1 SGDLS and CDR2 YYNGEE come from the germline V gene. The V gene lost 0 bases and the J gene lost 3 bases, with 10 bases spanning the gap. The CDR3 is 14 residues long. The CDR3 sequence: CASSVALEGYEQYF. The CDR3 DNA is TGTGCCAGCAGCGTAGCTCTAGAGGGCTACGAGCAGTACTTC. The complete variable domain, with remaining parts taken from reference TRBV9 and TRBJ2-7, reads DSGVTQTPKHLITATGQRVTLRCSPRSGDLSVYWYQQSLDQGLQFLIQYYNGEERAKGNILERFSAQQFPDLHSELNLSSLELGDSALYFCASSVALEGYEQYFGPGTRLTVT.

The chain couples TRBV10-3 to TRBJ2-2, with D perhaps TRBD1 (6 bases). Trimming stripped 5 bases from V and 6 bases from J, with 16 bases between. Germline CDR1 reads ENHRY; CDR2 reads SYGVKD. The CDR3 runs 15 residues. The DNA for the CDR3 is TGTGCCATCAGTCCGCACACTACAGGGTCCGGGGAGCTGTTTTTT. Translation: CAISPHTTGSGELFF.

CDR3 protein: CAWSVRDRGPGGYTF. The CDR3 nucleotides read TGTGCCTGGAGTGTTAGGGACAGGGGGCCGGGTGGCTACACCTTC. The J gene is TRBJ1-2, the V gene TRBV30, with 12 bases fitting TRBD1. CDR1 GTSNPN and CDR2 SVGIG come from the germline V gene (reference sequence). There are 15 residues in the CDR3. The J segment lost 7 bases and the V segment lost 0 bases, leaving 6 bases of the junction unmatched.

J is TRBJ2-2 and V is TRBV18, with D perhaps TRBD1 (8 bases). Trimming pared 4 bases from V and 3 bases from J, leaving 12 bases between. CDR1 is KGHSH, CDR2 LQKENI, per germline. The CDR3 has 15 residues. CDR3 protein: CASSRTGRDTGELFF. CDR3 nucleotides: TGTGCCAGCTCACGGACAGGGAGGGACACCGGGGAGCTGTTTTTT.

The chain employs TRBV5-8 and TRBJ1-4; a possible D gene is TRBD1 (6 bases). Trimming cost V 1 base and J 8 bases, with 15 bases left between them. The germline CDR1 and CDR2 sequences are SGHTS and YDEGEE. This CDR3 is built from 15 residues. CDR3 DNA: TGTGCCAGCAGCTTGCCACAGGGCGGTTCGGAAAAACTGTTTTTT. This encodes CASSLPQGGSEKLFF.

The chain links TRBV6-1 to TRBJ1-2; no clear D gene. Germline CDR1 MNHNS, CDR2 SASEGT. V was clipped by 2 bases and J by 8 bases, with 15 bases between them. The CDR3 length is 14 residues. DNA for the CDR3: TGTGCCAGCAGTGAAAACGCTCGAGGAGGGGGCTACACCTTC. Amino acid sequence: CASSENARGGGYTF.

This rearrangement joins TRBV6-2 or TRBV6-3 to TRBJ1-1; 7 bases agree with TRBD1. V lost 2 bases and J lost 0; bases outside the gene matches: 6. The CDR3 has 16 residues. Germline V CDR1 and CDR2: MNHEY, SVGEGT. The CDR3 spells CASSYPPGQLNTEAFF. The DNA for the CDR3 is TGTGCCAGCAGTTACCCTCCGGGACAGCTGAACACTGAAGCTTTCTTT.

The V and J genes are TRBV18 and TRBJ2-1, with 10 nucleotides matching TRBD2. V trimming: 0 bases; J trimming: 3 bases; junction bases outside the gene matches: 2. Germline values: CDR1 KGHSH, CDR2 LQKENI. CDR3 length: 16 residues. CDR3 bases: TGTGCCAGCTCACCACCGGGGACTAGCGACTACAATGAGCAGTTCTTC. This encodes CASSPPGTSDYNEQFF.

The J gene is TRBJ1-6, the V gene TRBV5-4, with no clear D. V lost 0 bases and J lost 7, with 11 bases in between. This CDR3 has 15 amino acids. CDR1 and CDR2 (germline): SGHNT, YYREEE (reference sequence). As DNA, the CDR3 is TGTGCCAGCAGCTTGGGGAGGGCCTGGAATTCACCCCTCCACTTT. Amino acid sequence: CASSLGRAWNSPLHF.